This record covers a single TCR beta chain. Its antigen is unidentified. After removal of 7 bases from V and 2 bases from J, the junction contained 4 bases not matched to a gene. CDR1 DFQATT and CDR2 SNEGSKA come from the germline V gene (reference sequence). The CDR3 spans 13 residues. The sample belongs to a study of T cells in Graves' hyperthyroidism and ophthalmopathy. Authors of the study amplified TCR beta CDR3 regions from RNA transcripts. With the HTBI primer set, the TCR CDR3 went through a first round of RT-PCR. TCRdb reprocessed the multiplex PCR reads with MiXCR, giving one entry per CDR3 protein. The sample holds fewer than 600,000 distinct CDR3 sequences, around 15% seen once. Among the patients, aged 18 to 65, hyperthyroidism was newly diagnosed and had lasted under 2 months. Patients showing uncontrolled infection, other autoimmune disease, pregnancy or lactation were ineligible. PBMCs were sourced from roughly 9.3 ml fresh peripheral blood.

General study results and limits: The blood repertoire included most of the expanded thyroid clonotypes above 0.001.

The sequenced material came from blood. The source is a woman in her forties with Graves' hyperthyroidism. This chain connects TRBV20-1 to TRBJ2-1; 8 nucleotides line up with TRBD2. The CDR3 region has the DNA TGCAGTGTTTCTAGCGGGCCCTACAATGAGCAGTTCTTC. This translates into CSVSSGPYNEQFF.